This T cell receptor (beta chain) is drawn from a study of blood T cells in healthy people across ages (dated by TCRdb to the mid-2010s). Broadly, across the study: Template switching captured roughly one uniquely barcoded TCR beta cDNA molecule per two T cells in model experiments. Using deep sequencing normalized with unique cDNA molecular identifiers, the study measured how TCR beta repertoire diversity changes with age. The donors were divided into four age groups: young (average approximately 16 years), middle-aged (around 37), aged (about 60) and long-lived (82). Donors of different ages were randomly distributed across sequencing lanes to avoid experimental bias. For two donors (one aged 18 to 29 and one aged 80 or older), the study analyzed two additional independent replicas of 1 million unique cDNA reads from the same blood draw. Overall results and qualifications from the work: Compared with the aged group, the long-lived group had more naive CD4+ T cells, fewer expanded clones and increased TCR diversity, a pattern suggesting age selection. Estimates of total diversity based on one million sequenced T cells were regarded as lower bounds and as underestimates. Observed TCR beta diversity correlated strongly with the percentage of naive T cells measured by flow cytometry. Because the CMV infection status of the donors was unknown, age-related changes in expanded clonotypes may potentially have been confounded. Because profiling used bulk unsorted PBMCs, naive and antigen-experienced compartments could not be compared conclusively. Observed TCR beta diversity per million T cells fell roughly linearly with age, and a significant reduction was already apparent by age around 44.

The CDR3 starts with the cysteine, ends with the phenylalanine, and has 17 residues. Solely the CDR3 DNA is kept, with 51 bases framed from the first base. The germline V gene gives CDR1 as SGHTA and CDR2 as FQGNSA. V and J are trimmed by 5 bases and 2 bases, and the gene matches miss 13 bases of the junction. The sample holds a few counts of this clonotype. Its specific antigen is unknown. Per-base quality was not reported, and no clone a single base away is much larger than it. The approximately 40 donors, aged about 6 to 95 years, were systemically healthy Caucasian individuals from Russia. Approximately 10 milliliters of peripheral blood were collected from each donor into EDTA-treated Vacutainer tubes. Ficoll-Paque density-gradient centrifugation was used to isolate PBMCs, with at least 6.5 million per sample. Total RNA was extracted from PBMCs with Trizol reagent, with at least 6 micrograms obtained per sample. Naive CD45RAhigh/CD27high T cell percentages were measured by flow cytometry on a PBMC aliquot from every donor.

Libraries were made using 5' RACE. Sequencer: Illumina HiSeq 2500. A second PCR of roughly 7 to 11 cycles was run with a J-beta primer mix and a sample-barcoded 5' primer. A template-switch 5' adaptor carrying 12 random nucleotides introduced a unique molecular identifier onto each TCR beta cDNA molecule. Each sample yielded at least 2.5 million CDR3-containing paired-end reads. First-strand cDNA synthesis was performed from all RNA using the Mint cDNA synthesis kit, with priming by a TRBC-specific oligonucleotide. After uracil-DNA glycosylase treatment, a first 18-cycle PCR used universal primers M1SS and BC2_uni_R on all cDNA. As for the authors' bioinformatics: For normalization, 1 million high-quality reads were randomly selected from each sample, with every read carrying a distinct molecular identifier. Reads sharing molecular identifiers were discarded rather than binned into consensus sequences. MiTCR, set to a Q25 quality threshold and the strictest error-elimination algorithm, was used for CDR3 identification, clonotype clustering and error correction. Lower-bound total TCR beta diversity was estimated with a nonparametric unseen species model using Euler transformation. Using fastp trimming at Q25 and MiXCR clonotype assembly, TCRdb reanalyzed the public sequencing data and kept in-frame beta chains. Rows matching on CDR3 protein sequence are summarized as one entry with the most common DNA and genes. The V and J calls follow TCRdb's processing rather than the paper's. The sample table holds hundreds of thousands of distinct CDR3 sequences, of which roughly 50% were seen once. The ten largest make up around 24% of the sample.

The source material was blood. This sequence uses TRBV7-2 and TRBJ2-3, and TRBD2 matches 7 of the central bases. The origin of this receptor is a middle-aged man in good health. CDR3 reads: CASSLTIWGGITDTQYF. The base sequence is TGTGCCAGCAGCCTGACGATCTGGGGGGGAATCACAGATACGCAGTATTTT.